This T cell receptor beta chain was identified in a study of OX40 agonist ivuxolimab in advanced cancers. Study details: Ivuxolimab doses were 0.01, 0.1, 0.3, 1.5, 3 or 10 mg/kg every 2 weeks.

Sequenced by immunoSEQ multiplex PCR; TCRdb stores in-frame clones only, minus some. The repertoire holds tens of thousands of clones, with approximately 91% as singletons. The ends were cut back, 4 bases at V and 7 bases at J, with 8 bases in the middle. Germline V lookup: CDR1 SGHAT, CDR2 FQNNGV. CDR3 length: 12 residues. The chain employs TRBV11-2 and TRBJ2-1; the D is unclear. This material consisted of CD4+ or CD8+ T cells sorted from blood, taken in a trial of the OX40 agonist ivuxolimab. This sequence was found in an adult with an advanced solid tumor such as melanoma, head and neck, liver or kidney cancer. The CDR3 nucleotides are TGTGCCAGCAGCTCCCGGTGGAATGAGCAGTTCTTC. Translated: CASSSRWNEQFF.